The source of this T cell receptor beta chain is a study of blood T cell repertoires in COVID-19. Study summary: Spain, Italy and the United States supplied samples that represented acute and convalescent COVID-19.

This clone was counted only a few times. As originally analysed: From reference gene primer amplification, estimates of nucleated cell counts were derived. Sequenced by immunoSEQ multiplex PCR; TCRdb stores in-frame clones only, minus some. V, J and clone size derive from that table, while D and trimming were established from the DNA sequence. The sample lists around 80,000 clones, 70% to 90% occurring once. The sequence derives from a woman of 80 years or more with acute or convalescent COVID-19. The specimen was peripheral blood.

CDR3: CASTEGAGSTDTQYF. The DNA for the CDR3 is TGTGCCAGCACCGAAGGGGCGGGGAGCACAGATACGCAGTATTTT. The rearrangement joins TRBV3-1 (or the pseudogene TRBV3-2) to TRBJ2-3; D may be TRBD2 (6 bases). The CDR3 runs to 15 residues. Germline assignment: CDR1 LGHDT and CDR2 YNNKEL (reference sequence). Trimming stripped 7 bases from V and 0 bases from J, with 14 bases between.